This T cell receptor (beta chain) was found in a study of OX40 agonist ivuxolimab in advanced cancers. About the study: Patients received ivuxolimab, an agonistic anti-OX40 (CD134) antibody. The study's findings and limits: Relatively little clonal expansion, among the lowest observed, appeared in partial responders at 0.1-3.0 mg/kg. Dose levels from 0.1 to 3.0 mg/kg saw CD4+ and CD8+ blood T cells expand clonally by week 6. Among some nonresponders, normalized T-cell clonal expansion was also low.

This CDR3 is built from 15 residues. The germline gives CDR1 MGHRA, CDR2 YSYEKL. Comments on this clone: Its antigen is as yet unknown. One end of the junction does not line up with germline, which may come from a read error.

Only in-frame clones appear in the TCRdb table, and some are missing; sequencing was by immunoSEQ multiplex PCR. This table holds 9,500 to 15,000 clones, roughly two thirds found once. The TCR originated in an adult with an advanced solid tumor such as melanoma, head and neck, liver or kidney cancer. The chain employs TRBV4-1 and TRBJ1-5; D uncertain. The source material was CD4+ or CD8+ T cells sorted from blood, sampled in a trial of the OX40 agonist ivuxolimab. CDR3 sequence (DNA): TGCGCCAGCAGCCAAGACCCCCTGGGAAATCAACCCCAGCATTTT. As protein: CASSQDPLGNQPQHF.